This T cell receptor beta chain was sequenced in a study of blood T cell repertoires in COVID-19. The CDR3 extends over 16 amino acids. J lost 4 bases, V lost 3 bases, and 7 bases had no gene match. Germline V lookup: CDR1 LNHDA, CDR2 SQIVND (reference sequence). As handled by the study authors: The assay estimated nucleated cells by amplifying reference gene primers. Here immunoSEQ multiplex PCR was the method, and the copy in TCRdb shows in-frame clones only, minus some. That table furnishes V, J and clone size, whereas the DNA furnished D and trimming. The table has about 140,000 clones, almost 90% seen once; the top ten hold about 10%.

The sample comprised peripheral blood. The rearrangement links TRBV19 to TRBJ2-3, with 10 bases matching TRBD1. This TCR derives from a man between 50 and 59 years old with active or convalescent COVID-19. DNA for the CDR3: TGTGCCAGTAGTATGTGGGGGACAGGGGCATCAGATACGCAGTATTTT. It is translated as CASSMWGTGASDTQYF.